These T cell receptor beta chains were read from a single sample in a study of vaccination effects on CD4 cells after COVID-19. Repertoires were generated with immunoSEQ multiplex PCR, while TCRdb's copy carries only in-frame clones and drops some. The table has 65,000 to 75,000 clones, over 70% seen once; the top ten hold roughly 1.4%. These receptors have no known antigen. The input for sequencing was CD4+ T cells from PBMCs cultured with HCoV-229E spike peptides, taken after COVID-19 vaccination. Receptors were obtained from a human donor who received a COVID-19 vaccine. Each CDR3 is given with its conserved first and last residue. The D gene is left open where the match is weak. Not all rows give a size; the values are once, few, many and, for expanded clones, a class.

J: TRBJ2-5
size: once
D: TRBD2
V: TRBV2
CDR3: CASRKLSGGPQETQYF
DNA: TGTGCCAGCAGAAAACTTAGCGGGGGGCCCCAAGAGACCCAGTACTTC

J: TRBJ1-1
size: .
D: .
V: TRBV10-2
CDR3: CASSGDTEAFF
DNA: TGCGCCAGCAGTGGGGACACTGAAGCTTTCTTT

J: TRBJ1-2
size: .
D: .
V: TRBV19
CDR3: CASMRGANYGYTF
DNA: TGTGCCAGTATGAGGGGCGCTAACTATGGCTACACCTTC

J: TRBJ1-3
size: few
D: .
V: TRBV2
CDR3: CASSRDTGGNTIYF
DNA: TGTGCCAGCAGTAGGGACACCGGCGGGAACACCATATATTTT

J: TRBJ1-5
size: .
D: .
V: TRBV4-1
CDR3: CASSQVLQPDGNQPQHF
DNA: TGCGCCAGCAGCCAAGTATTACAGCCGGATGGCAATCAGCCCCAGCATTTT

J: TRBJ2-5
size: once
D: TRBD2
V: TRBV18
CDR3: CASSGAGELQETQYF
DNA: TGTGCCAGCTCTGGGGCGGGGGAGCTCCAAGAGACCCAGTACTTC

J: TRBJ1-1
size: .
D: .
V: TRBV27
CDR3: CASSLGKGPGTEAFF
DNA: TGTGCCAGCAGTTTAGGTAAGGGGCCGGGCACTGAAGCTTTCTTT

J: TRBJ2-3
size: few
D: TRBD2
V: TRBV7-2
CDR3: CASSLGLAGDTQYF
DNA: TGTGCCAGCAGCTTAGGACTAGCAGGAGATACGCAGTATTTT

J: TRBJ1-1
size: few
D: .
V: TRBV5-1
CDR3: CASSLTGHSNTEAFF
DNA: TGCGCCAGCAGCCTCACGGGACACTCCAACACTGAAGCTTTCTTT

J: TRBJ2-3
size: .
D: .
V: TRBV5-4
CDR3: CASSLDGSTDTQYF
DNA: TGTGCCAGCAGCTTGGACGGAAGCACAGATACGCAGTATTTT

J: TRBJ1-5
size: .
D: .
V: TRBV30
CDR3: CAWSVRPGEQPQHF
DNA: TGTGCCTGGAGTGTACGGCCAGGGGAACAGCCCCAGCATTTT

J: TRBJ2-2
size: .
D: TRBD1
V: TRBV11-2
CDR3: CASRKNRGRNTGELFF
DNA: TGTGCCAGCAGGAAAAACAGGGGACGGAACACCGGGGAGCTGTTTTTT

J: TRBJ2-1
size: .
D: .
V: TRBV28
CDR3: CASSLGGSYNEQFF
DNA: TGTGCCAGCAGTTTAGGAGGATCCTACAATGAGCAGTTCTTC

J: TRBJ2-3
size: .
D: .
V: TRBV19
CDR3: CASTTWPSTDTQYF
DNA: TGTGCCAGTACCACCTGGCCAAGCACAGATACGCAGTATTTT

J: TRBJ1-5
size: .
D: .
V: TRBV7-8
CDR3: CASSPLRAGGSQPQHF
DNA: TGTGCCAGCAGCCCCCTGAGGGCTGGTGGAAGTCAGCCCCAGCATTTT

J: TRBJ1-1
size: .
D: .
V: TRBV6-4
CDR3: CASKVRDTNTEAFF
DNA: TGTGCCAGCAAAGTCCGGGACACCAACACTGAAGCTTTCTTT

J: TRBJ1-5
size: .
D: .
V: TRBV6-5
CDR3: CASSSPPGPQHF
DNA: TGTGCCAGCAGTTCCCCCCCGGGCCCCCAGCATTTT

J: TRBJ2-5
size: .
D: .
V: TRBV7-9
CDR3: CASNTRGQETQYF
DNA: TGTGCCAGCAATACCCGGGGGCAAGAGACCCAGTACTTC

J: TRBJ1-2
size: .
D: .
V: TRBV4-3
CDR3: CASSQYHDPLTNYGYTF
DNA: TGCGCCAGCAGCCAATACCACGACCCGCTTACTAACTATGGCTACACCTTC

J: TRBJ2-5
size: .
D: TRBD1
V: TRBV4-1
CDR3: CASSQDTRQGWETQYF
DNA: TGCGCCAGCAGCCAAGATACGCGACAGGGGTGGGAGACCCAGTACTTC

J: TRBJ2-1
size: .
D: TRBD1
V: TRBV28
CDR3: CASSMQGARGNEQFF
DNA: TGTGCCAGCAGTATGCAGGGGGCTAGGGGCAATGAGCAGTTCTTC

J: TRBJ2-5
size: .
D: TRBD2
V: TRBV5-1
CDR3: CASSLTAGAETQYF
DNA: TGCGCCAGCAGCTTGACAGCGGGAGCGGAGACCCAGTACTTC

J: TRBJ1-2
size: .
D: TRBD1
V: TRBV6-1
CDR3: CASSEAGGASFGYTF
DNA: TGTGCCAGCAGTGAAGCAGGGGGCGCGTCGTTCGGCTACACCTTC

J: TRBJ1-5
size: .
D: TRBD1
V: TRBV5-1
CDR3: CASSVPGQGGRNQPQHF
DNA: TGCGCCAGCAGCGTACCGGGACAGGGCGGTCGCAATCAGCCCCAGCATTTT

J: TRBJ1-1
size: few
D: .
V: TRBV5-1
CDR3: CASSSTGLNTEAFF
DNA: TGCGCCAGCAGCTCCACAGGGTTGAACACTGAAGCTTTCTTT

J: TRBJ1-5
size: .
D: .
V: TRBV28
CDR3: CASSLDERSNQPQHF
DNA: TGTGCCAGCAGTTTAGATGAAAGAAGCAATCAGCCCCAGCATTTT

J: TRBJ1-3
size: .
D: .
V: TRBV7-2
CDR3: CASSLGSGTGNTIYF
DNA: TGTGCCAGCAGCTTAGGTAGCGGGACTGGAAACACCATATATTTT

J: TRBJ2-1
size: .
D: .
V: TRBV6-4
CDR3: CASSEDRGTEQFF
DNA: TGTGCCAGCAGTGAGGACCGCGGGACAGAGCAGTTCTTC

J: TRBJ1-2
size: once
D: .
V: TRBV27
CDR3: CASSPFSGAHGYTF
DNA: TGTGCCAGCAGTCCCTTCTCAGGAGCACATGGCTACACCTTC

J: TRBJ2-1
size: .
D: .
V: TRBV5-1
CDR3: CASSLDQAWNEQFF
DNA: TGCGCCAGCAGCTTGGACCAAGCGTGGAATGAGCAGTTCTTC

J: TRBJ2-5
size: .
D: .
V: TRBV10-3
CDR3: CAISEGARKETQYF
DNA: TGTGCCATCAGTGAAGGGGCAAGGAAAGAGACCCAGTACTTC

J: TRBJ1-3
size: .
D: .
V: TRBV28
CDR3: CASSLFGRSTNTIYF
DNA: TGTGCCAGCAGTTTATTTGGGAGATCGACGAACACCATATATTTT

J: TRBJ2-2
size: few
D: .
V: TRBV5-1
CDR3: CASSLVADGGTGELFF
DNA: TGCGCCAGCAGCTTGGTTGCGGACGGGGGTACCGGGGAGCTGTTTTTT

J: TRBJ2-5
size: .
D: .
V: TRBV5-8
CDR3: CASSLSPRMHQETQYF
DNA: TGTGCCAGCAGCTTATCGCCTCGGATGCACCAAGAGACCCAGTACTTC

J: TRBJ2-3
size: .
D: TRBD2
V: TRBV9
CDR3: CASSARGGQSTDTQYF
DNA: TGTGCCAGCAGCGCCCGGGGGGGCCAAAGCACAGATACGCAGTATTTT

J: TRBJ2-5
size: .
D: .
V: TRBV3-1/TRBV3-2
CDR3: CASSQWAAPSVRETQYF
DNA: TGTGCCAGCAGCCAATGGGCCGCCCCAAGCGTCCGCGAGACCCAGTACTTC

J: TRBJ2-2
size: .
D: TRBD2
V: TRBV6-5
CDR3: CASSYSSDGGVRELFF
DNA: TGTGCCAGCAGTTACTCTTCGGACGGGGGGGTTCGGGAGCTGTTTTTT

J: TRBJ2-5
size: .
D: TRBD2
V: TRBV5-4
CDR3: CASSLTSGAQETQYF
DNA: TGTGCCAGCAGCCTCACTAGCGGGGCTCAAGAGACCCAGTACTTC

J: TRBJ1-2
size: .
D: .
V: TRBV4-1
CDR3: CASSQDQFNYGYTF
DNA: TGCGCCAGCAGCCAAGATCAGTTTAACTATGGCTACACCTTC

J: TRBJ1-5
size: .
D: .
V: TRBV2
CDR3: CASSALLWDDSNQPQHF
DNA: TGTGCCAGCAGTGCGCTTTTGTGGGACGATAGCAATCAGCCCCAGCATTTT

J: TRBJ2-3
size: .
D: TRBD1
V: TRBV12-5
CDR3: CASGPRTGDADTQYF
DNA: TGTGCTAGTGGGCCCCGGACAGGGGACGCAGATACGCAGTATTTT

J: TRBJ1-2
size: .
D: .
V: TRBV7-2
CDR3: CASSPLYGNYGYTF
DNA: TGTGCCAGCAGCCCCCTGTACGGAAACTATGGCTACACCTTC

J: TRBJ1-2
size: .
D: .
V: TRBV6-4
CDR3: CASSSTRQGRMSGYTF
DNA: TGTGCCAGCAGCTCCACGCGTCAGGGGAGAATGAGTGGCTACACCTTC

J: TRBJ1-3
size: few
D: .
V: TRBV18
CDR3: CASSPTDTGNTIYF
DNA: TGTGCCAGCTCACCGACGGATACTGGAAACACCATATATTTT

J: TRBJ1-2
size: .
D: .
V: TRBV2
CDR3: CASSEGPSYGYTF
DNA: TGTGCCAGCAGTGAAGGCCCGTCATATGGCTACACCTTC

J: TRBJ2-2
size: .
D: .
V: TRBV6-6
CDR3: CASSIRVNTGELFF
DNA: TGTGCCAGCAGTATCAGGGTGAACACCGGGGAGCTGTTTTTT

J: TRBJ2-2
size: .
D: .
V: TRBV6-6
CDR3: CASREGPSTGELFF
DNA: TGTGCCAGCAGGGAGGGACCGAGCACCGGGGAGCTGTTTTTT

J: TRBJ1-1
size: few
D: TRBD1
V: TRBV2
CDR3: CATADRVSSMNTEAFF
DNA: TGTGCCACTGCGGACAGGGTGTCCTCCATGAACACTGAAGCTTTCTTT

J: TRBJ2-1
size: once
D: .
V: TRBV14
CDR3: CASSQGERDRGNEQFF
DNA: TGTGCCAGCAGCCAAGGCGAGAGGGACCGAGGCAATGAGCAGTTCTTC

J: TRBJ1-1
size: .
D: TRBD1
V: TRBV18
CDR3: CASSPDWTGEAFF
DNA: TGTGCCAGCTCACCAGACTGGACAGGTGAAGCTTTCTTT

J: TRBJ2-2
size: few
D: .
V: TRBV6-5
CDR3: CASWGRNTGELFF
DNA: TGTGCCAGCTGGGGGCGGAACACCGGGGAGCTGTTTTTT

J: TRBJ2-2
size: few
D: .
V: TRBV18
CDR3: CASSPPEFVPGELFF
DNA: TGTGCCAGCTCACCACCAGAATTTGTGCCCGGGGAGCTGTTTTTT

J: TRBJ1-4
size: few
D: .
V: TRBV11-2
CDR3: CASSLPPPEKLFF
DNA: TGTGCCAGCAGCTTACCCCCACCGGAAAAACTGTTTTTT

J: TRBJ2-5
size: .
D: TRBD1
V: TRBV12-5
CDR3: CASGLGQQETQYF
DNA: TGTGCTAGTGGGTTGGGACAGCAAGAGACCCAGTACTTC

J: TRBJ1-4
size: few
D: TRBD1
V: TRBV19
CDR3: CASSTFRGQGDEKLFF
DNA: TGTGCCAGTAGTACCTTTAGGGGACAGGGGGACGAAAAACTGTTTTTT

J: TRBJ2-1
size: few
D: .
V: TRBV7-7
CDR3: CASSSRQNNEQFF
DNA: TGTGCCAGCAGCTCTAGACAGAACAATGAGCAGTTCTTC

J: TRBJ1-3
size: .
D: .
V: TRBV6-6
CDR3: CASSYGDSGNTIYF
DNA: TGTGCCAGCAGTTACGGGGACTCTGGAAACACCATATATTTT

J: TRBJ2-1
size: .
D: .
V: TRBV15
CDR3: CATGLYNEQFF
DNA: TGTGCCACCGGTCTGTACAATGAGCAGTTCTTC

J: TRBJ1-1
size: .
D: .
V: TRBV6-5
CDR3: CASSYWPSSNTEAFF
DNA: TGTGCCAGCAGTTACTGGCCCAGCTCGAACACTGAAGCTTTCTTT

J: TRBJ1-3
size: .
D: .
V: TRBV24-1
CDR3: CATPGAISGNTIYF
DNA: TGTGCCACCCCTGGGGCCATCTCTGGAAACACCATATATTTT